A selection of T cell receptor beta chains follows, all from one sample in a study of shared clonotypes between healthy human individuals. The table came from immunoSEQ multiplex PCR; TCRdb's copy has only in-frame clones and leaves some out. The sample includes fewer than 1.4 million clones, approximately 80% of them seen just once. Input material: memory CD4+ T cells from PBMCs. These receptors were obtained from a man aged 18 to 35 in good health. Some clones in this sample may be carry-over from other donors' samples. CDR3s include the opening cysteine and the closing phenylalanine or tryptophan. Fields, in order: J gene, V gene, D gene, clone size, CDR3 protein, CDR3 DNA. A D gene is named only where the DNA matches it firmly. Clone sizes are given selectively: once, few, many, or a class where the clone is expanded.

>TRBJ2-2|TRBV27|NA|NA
CASSLSGLAGSGELFF
TGTGCCAGCAGTTTATCGGGGTTGGCGGGAAGCGGGGAGCTGTTTTTT
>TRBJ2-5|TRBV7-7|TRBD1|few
CASSSDRGQGETQYF
TGTGCCAGCAGCTCGGACAGGGGGCAGGGTGAGACCCAGTACTTC
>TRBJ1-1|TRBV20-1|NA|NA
CSAADSEAFF
TGCAGTGCTGCGGACAGTGAAGCTTTCTTT
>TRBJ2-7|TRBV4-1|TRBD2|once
CASSQPSGYEQYF
TGCGCCAGCAGCCAACCTAGCGGGTACGAGCAGTACTTC
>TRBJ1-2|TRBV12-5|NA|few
CASAYRTGGGYTF
TGTGCTAGTGCATATCGCACGGGAGGCGGCTACACCTTC
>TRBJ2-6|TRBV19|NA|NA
CASSPSDRRSGANVLTF
TGTGCCAGTAGTCCCAGTGACAGGAGGTCTGGGGCCAACGTCCTGACTTTC
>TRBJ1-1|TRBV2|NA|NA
CASSEGGARTEAFF
TGTGCCAGCAGTGAGGGGGGGGCACGGACTGAAGCTTTCTTT
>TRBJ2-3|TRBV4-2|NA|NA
CASSLGRFNTDTQYF
TGTGCCAGCAGCTTGGGCCGTTTTAACACAGATACGCAGTATTTT
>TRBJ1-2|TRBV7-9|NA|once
CASSSPGPGHYGYTF
TGTGCCAGCAGCTCTCCGGGCCCAGGACACTATGGCTACACCTTC
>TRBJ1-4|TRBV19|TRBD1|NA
CASSRQGSEKLFF
TGTGCCAGTAGCCGACAGGGGTCTGAAAAACTGTTTTTT
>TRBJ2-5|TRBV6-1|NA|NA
CASSNERVETQYF
TGTGCCAGCAGTAACGAGAGGGTGGAGACCCAGTACTTC
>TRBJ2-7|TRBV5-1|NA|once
CASSLEFNGIYEQYF
TGCGCCAGCAGCTTGGAATTCAACGGGATCTACGAGCAGTACTTC
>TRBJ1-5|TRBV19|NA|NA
CASTSGRDQPQHF
TGTGCCAGTACCTCCGGGCGGGATCAGCCCCAGCATTTT
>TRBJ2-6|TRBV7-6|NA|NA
CASSLAPHSGANVLTF
TGTGCCAGCAGCTTAGCCCCCCACTCTGGGGCCAACGTCCTGACTTTC
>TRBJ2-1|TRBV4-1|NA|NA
CASSQGTERAYNEQFF
TGCGCCAGCAGCCAAGGGACCGAAAGGGCCTACAATGAGCAGTTCTTC
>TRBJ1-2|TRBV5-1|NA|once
CASSGLAFSNYGYTF
TGCGCCAGCAGCGGGCTGGCCTTCTCTAACTATGGCTACACCTTC
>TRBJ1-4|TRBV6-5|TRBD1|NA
CASSLQGATNEKLFF
TGTGCCAGCAGCCTACAGGGGGCAACTAATGAAAAACTGTTTTTT